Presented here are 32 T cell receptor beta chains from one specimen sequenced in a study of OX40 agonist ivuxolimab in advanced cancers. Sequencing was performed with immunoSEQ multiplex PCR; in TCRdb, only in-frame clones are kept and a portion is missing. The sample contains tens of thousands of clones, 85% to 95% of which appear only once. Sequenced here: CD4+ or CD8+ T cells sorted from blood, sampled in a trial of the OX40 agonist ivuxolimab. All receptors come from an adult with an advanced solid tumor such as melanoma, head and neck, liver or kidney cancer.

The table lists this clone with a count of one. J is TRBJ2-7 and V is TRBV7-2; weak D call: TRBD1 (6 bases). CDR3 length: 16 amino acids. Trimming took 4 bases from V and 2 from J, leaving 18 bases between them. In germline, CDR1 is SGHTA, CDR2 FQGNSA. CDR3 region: CASSSATDSRPYEQYF. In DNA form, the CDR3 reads TGTGCCAGCAGCTCCGCCACGGACAGCCGTCCCTACGAGCAGTACTTC.

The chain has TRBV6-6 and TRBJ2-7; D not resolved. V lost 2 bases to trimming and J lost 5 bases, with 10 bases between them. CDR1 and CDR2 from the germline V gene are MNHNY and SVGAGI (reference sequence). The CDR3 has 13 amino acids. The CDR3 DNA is TGTGCCAGCAGTTACATCACGCCGGACGAGCAGTACTTC. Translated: CASSYITPDEQYF.

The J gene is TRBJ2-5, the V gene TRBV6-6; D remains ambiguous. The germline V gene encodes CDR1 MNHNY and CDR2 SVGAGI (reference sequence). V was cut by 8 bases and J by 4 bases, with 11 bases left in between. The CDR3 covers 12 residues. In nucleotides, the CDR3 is TGTGCCAGCCTCCTAGGCTTAGAGACCCAGTACTTC. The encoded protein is CASLLGLETQYF.

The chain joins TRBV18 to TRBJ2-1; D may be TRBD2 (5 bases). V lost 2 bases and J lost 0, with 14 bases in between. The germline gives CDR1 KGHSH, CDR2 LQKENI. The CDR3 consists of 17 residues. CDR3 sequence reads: CASSPYPSPSSYNEQFF. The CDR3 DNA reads TGTGCCAGCTCACCATATCCTAGCCCGAGCTCCTACAATGAGCAGTTCTTC.

The CDR3 sequence is CASSKTGTVNTEAFF. CDR3 sequence (DNA): TGTGCCAGTAGCAAGACCGGGACAGTGAACACTGAAGCTTTCTTT. The chain has TRBV19 and TRBJ1-1; 7 bases fit TRBD1. Trimming cost V 6 bases and J 0 bases; bases outside gene matches: 7. Germline values: CDR1 LNHDA, CDR2 SQIVND (reference sequence). The CDR3 loop spans 15 amino acids.

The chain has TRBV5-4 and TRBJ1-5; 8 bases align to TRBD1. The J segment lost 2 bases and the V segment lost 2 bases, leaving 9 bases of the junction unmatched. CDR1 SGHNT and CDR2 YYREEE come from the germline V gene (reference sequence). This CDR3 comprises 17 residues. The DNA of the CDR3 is TGTGCCAGCAGCTTTAACCCGGACAGGGTAGGCAATCAGCCCCAGCATTTT. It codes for CASSFNPDRVGNQPQHF.

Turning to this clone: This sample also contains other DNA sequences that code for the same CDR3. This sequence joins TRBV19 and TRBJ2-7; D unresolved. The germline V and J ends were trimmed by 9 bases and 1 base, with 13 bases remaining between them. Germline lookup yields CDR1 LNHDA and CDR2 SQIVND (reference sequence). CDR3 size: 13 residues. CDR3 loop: CASSPGGSYEQYF. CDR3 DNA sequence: TGTGCCAGCTCCCCAGGTGGGTCCTACGAGCAGTACTTC.

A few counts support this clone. This chain's CDR3 is CASSQEEWVQAEAFF. DNA for the CDR3: TGCGCCAGCAGCCAAGAAGAGTGGGTTCAGGCTGAAGCTTTCTTT. The rearrangement uses TRBV4-1 and TRBJ1-1; D ambiguous. Germline V gene data show CDR1 as MGHRA and CDR2 as YSYEKL. The V end was cut by 0 bases, the J end by 6 bases, with 14 bases between. The CDR3 covers 15 residues.

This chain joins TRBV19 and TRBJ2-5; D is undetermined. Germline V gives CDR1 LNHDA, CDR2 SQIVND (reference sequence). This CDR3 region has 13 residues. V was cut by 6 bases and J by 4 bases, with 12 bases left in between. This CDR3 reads CASSAPMGETQYF. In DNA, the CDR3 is TGTGCCAGTAGCGCCCCCATGGGAGAGACCCAGTACTTC.

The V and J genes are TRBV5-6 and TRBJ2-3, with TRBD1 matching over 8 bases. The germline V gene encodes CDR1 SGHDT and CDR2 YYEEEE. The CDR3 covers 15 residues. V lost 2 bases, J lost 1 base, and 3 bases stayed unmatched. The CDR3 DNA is TGTGCCAGCAGCTTTGAGGACAGGGGCACAGATACGCAGTATTTT. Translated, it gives CASSFEDRGTDTQYF.

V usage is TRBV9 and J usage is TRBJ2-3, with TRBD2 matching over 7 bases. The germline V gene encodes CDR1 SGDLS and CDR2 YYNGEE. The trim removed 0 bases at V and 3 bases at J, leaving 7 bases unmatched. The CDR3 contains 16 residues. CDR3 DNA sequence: TGTGCCAGCAGCGTAGTTGAGGGAGGGCCGACAGATACGCAGTATTTT. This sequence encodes CASSVVEGGPTDTQYF. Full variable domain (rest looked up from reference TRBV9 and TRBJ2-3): DSGVTQTPKHLITATGQRVTLRCSPRSGDLSVYWYQQSLDQGLQFLIQYYNGEERAKGNILERFSAQQFPDLHSELNLSSLELGDSALYFCASSVVEGGPTDTQYFGPGTRLTVL.

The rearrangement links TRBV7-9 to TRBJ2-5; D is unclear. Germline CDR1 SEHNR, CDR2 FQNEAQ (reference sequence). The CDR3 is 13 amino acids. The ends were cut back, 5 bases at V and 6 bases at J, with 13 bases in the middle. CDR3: CASSPPQAKTQYF. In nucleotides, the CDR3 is TGTGCCAGCAGCCCCCCCCAGGCTAAGACCCAGTACTTC.

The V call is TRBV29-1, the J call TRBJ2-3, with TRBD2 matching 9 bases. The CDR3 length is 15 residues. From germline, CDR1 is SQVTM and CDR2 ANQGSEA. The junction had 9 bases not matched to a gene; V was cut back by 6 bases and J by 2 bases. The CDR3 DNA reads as TGCAGCGTCCTCAATCTAGCGGGGACCACAGATACGCAGTATTTT. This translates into CSVLNLAGTTDTQYF.

DNA of the CDR3: TGTGCCAGCCTTCACAGGATCAGCCACGAGCAGTACTTC. Amino acids: CASLHRISHEQYF. This chain uses TRBV5-8 with TRBJ2-7; possible D gene TRBD1, 5 bases. V lost 7 bases and J lost 5, with 16 bases in between. This CDR3 region has 13 residues. CDR1 is SGHTS, CDR2 YDEGEE, per germline.

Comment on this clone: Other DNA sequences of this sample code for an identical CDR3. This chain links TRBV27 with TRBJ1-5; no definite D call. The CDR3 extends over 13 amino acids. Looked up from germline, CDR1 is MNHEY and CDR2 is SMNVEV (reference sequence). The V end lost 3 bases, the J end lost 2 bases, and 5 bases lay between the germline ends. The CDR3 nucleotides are TGTGCCAGCAGTTTGGACGGCAATCAGCCCCAGCATTTT. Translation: CASSLDGNQPQHF.

The CDR3 spells CASSHRDEQYF. The DNA for the CDR3 is TGTGCCAGCAGCCATAGGGACGAGCAGTACTTC. The J gene is TRBJ2-7, the V gene TRBV4-2, with D hard to call. This CDR3 is 11 amino acids long. V lost 3 bases to trimming and J lost 5 bases, with 5 bases between them. Looked up from germline, CDR1 is LGHNA and CDR2 is YNFKEQ.

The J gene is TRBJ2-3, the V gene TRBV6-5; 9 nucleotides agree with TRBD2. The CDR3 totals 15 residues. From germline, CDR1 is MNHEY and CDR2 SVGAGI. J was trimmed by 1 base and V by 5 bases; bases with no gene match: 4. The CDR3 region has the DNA TGTGCCAGCAGTAAGACTAGCGGCCGCACAGATACGCAGTATTTT. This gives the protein CASSKTSGRTDTQYF.

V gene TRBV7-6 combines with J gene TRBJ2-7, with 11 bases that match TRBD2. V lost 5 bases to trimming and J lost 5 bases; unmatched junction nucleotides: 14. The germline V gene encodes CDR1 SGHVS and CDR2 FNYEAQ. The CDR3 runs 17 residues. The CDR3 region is CASSPELSGRAIHEQYF. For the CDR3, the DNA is TGTGCCAGCAGCCCGGAACTTAGCGGGAGGGCGATTCACGAGCAGTACTTC.

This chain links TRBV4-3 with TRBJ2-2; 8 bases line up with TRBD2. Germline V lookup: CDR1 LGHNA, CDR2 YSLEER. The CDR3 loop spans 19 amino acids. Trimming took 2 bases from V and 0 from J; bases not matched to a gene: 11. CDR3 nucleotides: TGCGCCAGCAGCCAACTAAAAAACTTAGCGGGAACGAACACCGGGGAGCTGTTTTTT. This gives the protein CASSQLKNLAGTNTGELFF.

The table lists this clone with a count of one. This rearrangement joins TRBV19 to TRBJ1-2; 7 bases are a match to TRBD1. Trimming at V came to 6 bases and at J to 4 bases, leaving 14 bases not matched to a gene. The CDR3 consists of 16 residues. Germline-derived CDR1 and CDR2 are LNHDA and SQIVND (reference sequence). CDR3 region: CASRAMGGQTSYGYTF. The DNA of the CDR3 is TGTGCCAGTAGGGCGATGGGGGGACAGACTTCCTATGGCTACACCTTC.

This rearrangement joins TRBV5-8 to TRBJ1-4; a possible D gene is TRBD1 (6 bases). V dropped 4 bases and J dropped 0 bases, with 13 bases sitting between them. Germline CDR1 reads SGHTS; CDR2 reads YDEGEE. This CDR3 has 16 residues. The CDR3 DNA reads TGTGCCAGCAGCCGGACAGAGCGAGCAACTAATGAAAAACTGTTTTTT. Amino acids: CASSRTERATNEKLFF. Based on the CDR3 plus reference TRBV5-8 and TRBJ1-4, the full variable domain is EAGVTQSPTHLIKTRGQQATLRCSPISGHTSVYWYQQALGLGLQFLLWYDEGEERNRGNFPPRFSGRQFPNYSSELNVNALELEDSALYLCASSRTERATNEKLFFGSGTQLSVL.

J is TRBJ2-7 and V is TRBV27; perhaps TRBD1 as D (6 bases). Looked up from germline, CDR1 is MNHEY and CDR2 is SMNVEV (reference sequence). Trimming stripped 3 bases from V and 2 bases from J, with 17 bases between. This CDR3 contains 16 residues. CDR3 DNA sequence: TGTGCCAGCAGTTTGGGGGCAGGGCTTCTAACCTACGAGCAGTACTTC. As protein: CASSLGAGLLTYEQYF.

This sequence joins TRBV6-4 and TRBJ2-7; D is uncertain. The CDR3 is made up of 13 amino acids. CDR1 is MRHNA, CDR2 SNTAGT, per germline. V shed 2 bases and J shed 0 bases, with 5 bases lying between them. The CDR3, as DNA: TGTGCCAGCAGTGACAAGGTCTCCTACGAGCAGTACTTC. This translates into CASSDKVSYEQYF.

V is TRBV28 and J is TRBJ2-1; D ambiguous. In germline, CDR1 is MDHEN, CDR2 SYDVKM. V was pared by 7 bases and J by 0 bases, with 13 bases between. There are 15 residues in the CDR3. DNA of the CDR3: TGTGCCAGCATCCCGGAGCCGAGCTCCTACAATGAGCAGTTCTTC. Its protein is CASIPEPSSYNEQFF.

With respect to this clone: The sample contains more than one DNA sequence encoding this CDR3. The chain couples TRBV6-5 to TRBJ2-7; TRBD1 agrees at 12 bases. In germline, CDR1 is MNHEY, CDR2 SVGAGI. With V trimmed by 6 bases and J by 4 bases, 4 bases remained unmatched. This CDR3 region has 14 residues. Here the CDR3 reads CASSPGQGAYEQYF. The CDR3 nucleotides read TGTGCCAGCAGCCCGGGACAGGGGGCTTACGAGCAGTACTTC.

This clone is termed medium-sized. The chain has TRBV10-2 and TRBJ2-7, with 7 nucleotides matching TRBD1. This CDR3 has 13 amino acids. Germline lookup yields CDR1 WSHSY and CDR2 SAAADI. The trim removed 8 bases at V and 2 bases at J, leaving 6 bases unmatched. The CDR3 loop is CASGQGTAYEQYF. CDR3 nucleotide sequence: TGCGCCAGCGGGCAGGGGACAGCCTACGAGCAGTACTTC.

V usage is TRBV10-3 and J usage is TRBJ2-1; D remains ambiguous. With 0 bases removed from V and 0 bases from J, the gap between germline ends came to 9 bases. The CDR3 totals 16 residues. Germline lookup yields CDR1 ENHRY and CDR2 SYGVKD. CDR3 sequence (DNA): TGTGCCATCAGTGAGTCTGGCGGCCGCTCCTACAATGAGCAGTTCTTC. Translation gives CAISESGGRSYNEQFF.

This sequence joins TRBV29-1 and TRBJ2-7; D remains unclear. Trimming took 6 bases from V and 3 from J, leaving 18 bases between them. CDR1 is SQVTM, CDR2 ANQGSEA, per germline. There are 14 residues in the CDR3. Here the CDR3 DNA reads TGCAGCGTCCTAGTCCTGGACCGTTTCTACGAGCAGTACTTC. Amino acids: CSVLVLDRFYEQYF.

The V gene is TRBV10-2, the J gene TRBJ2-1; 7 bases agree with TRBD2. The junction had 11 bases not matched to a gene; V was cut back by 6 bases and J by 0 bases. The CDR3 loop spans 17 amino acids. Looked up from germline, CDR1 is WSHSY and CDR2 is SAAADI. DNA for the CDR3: TGCGCCAGCAGGGGAGGGGTGGGGGTTAACTCCTACAATGAGCAGTTCTTC. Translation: CASRGGVGVNSYNEQFF.

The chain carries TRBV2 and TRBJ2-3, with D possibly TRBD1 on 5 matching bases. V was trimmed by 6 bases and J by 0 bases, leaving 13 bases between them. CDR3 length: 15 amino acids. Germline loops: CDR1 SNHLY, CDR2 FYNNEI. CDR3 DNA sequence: TGTGCCAGCAGGCCGTCTGGGGCTAGCACAGATACGCAGTATTTT. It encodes CASRPSGASTDTQYF.

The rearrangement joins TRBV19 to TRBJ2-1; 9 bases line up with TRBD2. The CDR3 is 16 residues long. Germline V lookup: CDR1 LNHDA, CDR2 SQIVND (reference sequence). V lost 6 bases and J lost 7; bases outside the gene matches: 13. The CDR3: CASSLWGSGSQNEQFF. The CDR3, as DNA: TGTGCCAGTAGCCTGTGGGGTAGCGGGAGTCAGAATGAGCAGTTCTTC.

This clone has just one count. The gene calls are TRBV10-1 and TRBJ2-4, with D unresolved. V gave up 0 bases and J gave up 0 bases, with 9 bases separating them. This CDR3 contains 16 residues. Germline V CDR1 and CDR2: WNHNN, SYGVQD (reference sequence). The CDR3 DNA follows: TGCGCCAGCAGTGAGTCGATATCCTTAGCCAAAAACATTCAGTACTTC. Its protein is CASSESISLAKNIQYF.